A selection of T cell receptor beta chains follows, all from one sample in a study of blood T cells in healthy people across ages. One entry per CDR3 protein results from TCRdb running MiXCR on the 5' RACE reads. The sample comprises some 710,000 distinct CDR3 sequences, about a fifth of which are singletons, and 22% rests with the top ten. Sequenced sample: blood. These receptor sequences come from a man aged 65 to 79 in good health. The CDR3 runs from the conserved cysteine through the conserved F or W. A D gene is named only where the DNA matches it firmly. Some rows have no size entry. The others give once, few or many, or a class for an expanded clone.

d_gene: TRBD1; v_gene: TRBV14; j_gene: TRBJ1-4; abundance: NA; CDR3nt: TGTGCCAGCAGCCAGAACACCGGGACAGCGCGTGAAAAACTGTTTTTT; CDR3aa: CASSQNTGTAREKLFF
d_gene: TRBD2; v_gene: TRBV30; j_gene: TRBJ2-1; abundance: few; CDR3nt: TGTGCCGGGGCCTTAGCGGGTAGCTCCTACAATGAGCAGTTCTTC; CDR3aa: CAGALAGSSYNEQFF
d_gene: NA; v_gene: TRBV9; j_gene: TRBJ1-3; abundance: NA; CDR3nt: TGTGCCAGCAGCGTAGACCCTACAGGTGTCTCTGGAAACACCATATATTTT; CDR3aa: CASSVDPTGVSGNTIYF
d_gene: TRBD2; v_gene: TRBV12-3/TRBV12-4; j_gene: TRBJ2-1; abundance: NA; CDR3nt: TGTGCCAGCAGTGATAGCGGGAGGGCCATAAATGAGCAGTTCTTC; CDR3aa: CASSDSGRAINEQFF
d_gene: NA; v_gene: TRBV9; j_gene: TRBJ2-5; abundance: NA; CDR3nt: TGTGCCAGCAGCCCCCGACAGGAAAAAGAGACCCAGTACTTC; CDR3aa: CASSPRQEKETQYF
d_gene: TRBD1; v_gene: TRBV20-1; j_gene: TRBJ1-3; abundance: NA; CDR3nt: TGCAGTGCCAGGTGGAGACAGGGCTCGAACACCATATATTTT; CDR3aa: CSARWRQGSNTIYF
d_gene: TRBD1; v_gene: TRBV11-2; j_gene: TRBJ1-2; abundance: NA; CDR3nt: TGTGCCAGCAGCTCACCCGGAGTAGGGACAGGATTAGCCTATGGCTACACCTTC; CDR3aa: CASSSPGVGTGLAYGYTF
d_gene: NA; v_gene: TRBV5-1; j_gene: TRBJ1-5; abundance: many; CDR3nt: TGCGCCAGCAGCTTGGGACAAAATAGCAATCAGCCCCAGCATTTT; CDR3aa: CASSLGQNSNQPQHF
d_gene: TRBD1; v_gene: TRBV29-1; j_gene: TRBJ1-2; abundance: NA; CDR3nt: TGCAGCGTTCGGGACAGGGAGACTAACTATGGCTACACCTTC; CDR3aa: CSVRDRETNYGYTF
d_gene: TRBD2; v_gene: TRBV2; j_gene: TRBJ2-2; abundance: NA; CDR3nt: TGTGCCAGCAGTGAAAGGACTAGCGGCACCGGGGAGCTGTTTTTT; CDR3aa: CASSERTSGTGELFF
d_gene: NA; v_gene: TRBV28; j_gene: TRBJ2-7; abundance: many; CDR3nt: TGTGCCAGCCACCGGGGCACCCTTTACGAGCAGTACTTC; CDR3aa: CASHRGTLYEQYF
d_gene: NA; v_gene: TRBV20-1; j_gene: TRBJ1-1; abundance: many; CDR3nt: TGCAGTGCTAGTGTGGTGGGCCAGACAGCACGCTCAACTGAAGCTTTCTTT; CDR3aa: CSASVVGQTARSTEAFF
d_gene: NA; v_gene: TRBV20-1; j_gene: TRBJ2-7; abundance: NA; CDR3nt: TGCAGTGCTAGAGATCCACAGGCGGGCTCCTACGAGCAGTACTTC; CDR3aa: CSARDPQAGSYEQYF
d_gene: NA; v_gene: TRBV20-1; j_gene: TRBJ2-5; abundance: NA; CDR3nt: TGCAGTGCTACTACCGGAAGCGGAGGACCTGAGACCCAGTACTTC; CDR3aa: CSATTGSGGPETQYF
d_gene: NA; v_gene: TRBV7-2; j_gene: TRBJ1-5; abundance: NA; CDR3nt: TGTGCCAGCAGTTCCCAGGGGAGAGGAGGCAATCAGCCCCAGCATTTT; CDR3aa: CASSSQGRGGNQPQHF
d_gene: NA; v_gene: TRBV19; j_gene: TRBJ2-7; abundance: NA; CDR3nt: TGTGCCAGTAGTATTTCTGGCGGGGCGAAAGGCGAGCAGTACTTC; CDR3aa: CASSISGGAKGEQYF
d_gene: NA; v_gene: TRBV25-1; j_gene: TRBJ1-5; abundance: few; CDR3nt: TGTGCCAGCAGACAGGCCAACCAGCCCCAGCATTTT; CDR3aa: CASRQANQPQHF
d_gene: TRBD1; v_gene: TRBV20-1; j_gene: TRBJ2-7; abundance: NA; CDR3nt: TGCAGTGCCCGACCGGGACAGGGGCCCTACGAGCAGTACTTC; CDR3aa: CSARPGQGPYEQYF
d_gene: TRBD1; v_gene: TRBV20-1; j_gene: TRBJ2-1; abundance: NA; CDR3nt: TGCAGTGCTAGTAATAACAGGGGTGGAAATGAGCAGTTCTTC; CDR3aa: CSASNNRGGNEQFF
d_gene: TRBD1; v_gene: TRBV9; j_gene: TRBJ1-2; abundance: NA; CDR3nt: TGTGCCAGCAGCGTAGCTTTAGCAGGGGGCTATGGCTACACCTTC; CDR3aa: CASSVALAGGYGYTF
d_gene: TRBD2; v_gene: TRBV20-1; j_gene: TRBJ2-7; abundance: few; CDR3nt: TGCAGGGTCTTAGCTAGCGGGGTTGGCGAGCAGTACTTC; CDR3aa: CRVLASGVGEQYF
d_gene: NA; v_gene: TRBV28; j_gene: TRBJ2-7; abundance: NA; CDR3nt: TGTGCCAGCAAAGTCTCAGGGTTCGACGAGCAGTACTTC; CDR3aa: CASKVSGFDEQYF
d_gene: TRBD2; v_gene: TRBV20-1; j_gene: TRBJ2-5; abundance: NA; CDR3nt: TGCAGTGCTAGACATGCGGGGGGGCTACAAGAGACCCAGTACTTC; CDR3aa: CSARHAGGLQETQYF
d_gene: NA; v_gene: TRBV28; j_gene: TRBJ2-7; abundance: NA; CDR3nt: TGTGCCAGCAGTTTCCGGGAAGGCTACGAGCAGTACTTC; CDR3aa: CASSFREGYEQYF
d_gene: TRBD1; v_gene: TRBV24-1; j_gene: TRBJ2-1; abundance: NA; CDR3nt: TGTGCCACCAGTGCCGCCTTACCTGACAGGGACAGGCAGTTCTTC; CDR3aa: CATSAALPDRDRQFF
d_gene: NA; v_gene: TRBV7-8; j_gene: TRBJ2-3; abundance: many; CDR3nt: TGTGCCAGCAGCTACCGATCGGGTTGGAATACGCAGTATTTT; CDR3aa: CASSYRSGWNTQYF
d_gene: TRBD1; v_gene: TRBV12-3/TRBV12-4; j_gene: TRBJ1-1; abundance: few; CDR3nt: TGTGCCAGCAGTCTCAGGGGGAGGACTGAAGCTTTCTTT; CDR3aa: CASSLRGRTEAFF
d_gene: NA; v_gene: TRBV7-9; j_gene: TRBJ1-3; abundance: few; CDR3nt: TGTGCCAGCAGCTTCTGGCCGGCCACTGGAAACACCATATATTTT; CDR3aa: CASSFWPATGNTIYF
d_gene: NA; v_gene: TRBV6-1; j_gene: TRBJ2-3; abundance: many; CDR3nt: TGCGCCAGCAGTGAGCGCTCCACAGATACGCAGTATTTT; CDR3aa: CASSERSTDTQYF
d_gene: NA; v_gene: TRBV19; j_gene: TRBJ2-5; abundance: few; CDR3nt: TGTGCCAGTAGTCCAGGGTCATCGGCCCAAAAAGAGACCCAGTACTTC; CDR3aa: CASSPGSSAQKETQYF
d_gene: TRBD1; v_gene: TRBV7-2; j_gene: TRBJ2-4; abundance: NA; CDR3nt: TGTGCCAGCAGCTTATACAGGGGATCCCAAGGCGTTTCCAAAAACATTCAGTACTTC; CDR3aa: CASSLYRGSQGVSKNIQYF